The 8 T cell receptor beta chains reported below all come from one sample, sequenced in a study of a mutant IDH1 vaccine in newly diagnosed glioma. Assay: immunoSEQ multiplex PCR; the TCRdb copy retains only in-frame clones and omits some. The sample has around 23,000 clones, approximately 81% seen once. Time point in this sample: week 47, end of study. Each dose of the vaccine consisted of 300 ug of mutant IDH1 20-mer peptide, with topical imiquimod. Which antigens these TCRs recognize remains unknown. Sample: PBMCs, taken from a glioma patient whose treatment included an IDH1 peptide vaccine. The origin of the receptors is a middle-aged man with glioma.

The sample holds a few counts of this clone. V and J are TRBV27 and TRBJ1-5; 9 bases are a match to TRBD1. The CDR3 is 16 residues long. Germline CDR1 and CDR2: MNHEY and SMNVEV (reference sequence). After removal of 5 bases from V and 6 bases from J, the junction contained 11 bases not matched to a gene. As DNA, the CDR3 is TGTGCCAGCAGTCGACGAACAGGGGGCGCGGCTCAGCCCCAGCATTTT. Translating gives CASSRRTGGAAQPQHF.

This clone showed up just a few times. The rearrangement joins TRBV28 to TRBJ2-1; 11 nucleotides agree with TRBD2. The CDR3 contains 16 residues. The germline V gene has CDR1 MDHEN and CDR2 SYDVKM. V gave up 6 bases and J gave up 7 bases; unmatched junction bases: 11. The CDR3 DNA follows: TGTGCCAGCAGCAAATCAACTAGCGGGAGTAGAAATGAGCAGTTCTTC. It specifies CASSKSTSGSRNEQFF.

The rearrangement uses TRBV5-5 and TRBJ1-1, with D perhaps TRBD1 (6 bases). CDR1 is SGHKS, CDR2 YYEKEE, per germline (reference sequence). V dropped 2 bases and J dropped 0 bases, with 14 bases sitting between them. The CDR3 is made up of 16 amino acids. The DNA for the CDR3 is TGTGCCAGCAGCTTTGCAGGGGCGTACATGAACACTGAAGCTTTCTTT. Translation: CASSFAGAYMNTEAFF. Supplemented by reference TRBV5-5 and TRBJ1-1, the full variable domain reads DAGVTQSPTHLIKTRGQQVTLRCSPISGHKSVSWYQQVLGQGPQFIFQYYEKEERGRGNFPDRFSARQFPNYSSELNVNALLLGDSALYLCASSFAGAYMNTEAFFGQGTRLTVV.

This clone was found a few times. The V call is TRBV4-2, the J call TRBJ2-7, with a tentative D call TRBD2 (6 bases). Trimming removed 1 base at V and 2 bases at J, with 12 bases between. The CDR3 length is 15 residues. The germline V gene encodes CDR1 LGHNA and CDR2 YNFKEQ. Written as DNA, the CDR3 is TGTGCCAGCAGCCAAGTGGACGGGACTCCCTACGAGCAGTACTTC. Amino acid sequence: CASSQVDGTPYEQYF.

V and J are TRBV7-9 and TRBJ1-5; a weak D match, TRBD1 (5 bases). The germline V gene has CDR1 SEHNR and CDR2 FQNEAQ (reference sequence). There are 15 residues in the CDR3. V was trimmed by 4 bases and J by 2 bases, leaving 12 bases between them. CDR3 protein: CASSWAGEGNQPQHF. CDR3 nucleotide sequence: TGTGCCAGCAGCTGGGCGGGGGAGGGCAATCAGCCCCAGCATTTT. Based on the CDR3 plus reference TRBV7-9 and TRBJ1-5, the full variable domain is DTGVSQNPRHKITKRGQNVTFRCDPISEHNRLYWYRQTLGQGPEFLTYFQNEAQLEKSRLLSDRFSAERPKGSFSTLEIQRTEQGDSAMYLCASSWAGEGNQPQHFGDGTRLSIL.

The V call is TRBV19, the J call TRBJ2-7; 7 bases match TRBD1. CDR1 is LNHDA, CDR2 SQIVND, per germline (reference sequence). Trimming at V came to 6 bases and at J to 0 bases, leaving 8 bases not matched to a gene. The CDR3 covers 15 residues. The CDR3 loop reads CASRPTGTVSYEQYF. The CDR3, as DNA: TGTGCCAGTAGACCCACCGGGACAGTCTCCTACGAGCAGTACTTC.

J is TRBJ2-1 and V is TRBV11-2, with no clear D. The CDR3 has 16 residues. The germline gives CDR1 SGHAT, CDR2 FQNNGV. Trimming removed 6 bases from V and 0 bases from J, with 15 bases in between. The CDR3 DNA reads TGTGCCAGCAGATCCCGTCCCTTGGGCTCCTACAATGAGCAGTTCTTC. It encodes CASRSRPLGSYNEQFF.

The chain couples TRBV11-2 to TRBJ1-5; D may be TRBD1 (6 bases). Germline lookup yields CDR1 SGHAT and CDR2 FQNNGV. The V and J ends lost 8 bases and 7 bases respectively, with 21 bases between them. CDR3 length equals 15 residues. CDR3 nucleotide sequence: TGTGCCAGCGCATCTGTCCGGGGACAAGGGCAGCCCCAGCATTTT. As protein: CASASVRGQGQPQHF.